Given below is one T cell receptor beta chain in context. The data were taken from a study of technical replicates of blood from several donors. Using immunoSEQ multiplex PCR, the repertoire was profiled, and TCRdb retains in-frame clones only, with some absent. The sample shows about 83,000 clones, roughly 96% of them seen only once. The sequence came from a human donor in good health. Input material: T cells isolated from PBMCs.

Written as DNA, the CDR3 is TGCGCCAGCAGCCAGGGACAGGGTAGCCCCTACGAGCAGTACTTC. Its protein is CASSQGQGSPYEQYF. This chain connects TRBV4-1 to TRBJ2-7; 9 bases match TRBD1. CDR1 is MGHRA and CDR2 is YSYEKL in the germline V gene. The V segment lost 3 bases and the J segment 2 bases; nucleotides outside the gene matches: 5. The CDR3 runs 15 residues.